The entry below gives a single TCR beta chain sequence along with its context. The antigen is not known. This sample also contains other DNA sequences that code for the same CDR3. Deletions cut 0 bases from V and 0 bases from J, with 6 bases between. This CDR3 contains 15 residues. CDR1 is SGHRS, CDR2 YFSETQ, per germline. Each cell subset's genomic DNA was divided evenly among several immunoSEQ plates. In the original analysis: Junction-only immunoSEQ sequences carried no quality scores, so filtering differed. Repertoires were generated with immunoSEQ multiplex PCR, while TCRdb's copy carries only in-frame clones and drops some. V and J calls and clone size follow that table, whereas D and trimming were derived from the DNA. Of 640,000 or so clones in the sample, less than 80% were seen once. This record comes from a study of shared clonotypes between healthy human individuals. Study-wide findings and caveats: Sampling used blood alone; tissue repertoires probably differ.

The study separated CD4+ cells into CD45RA+ naive and CD45RA-negative memory subsets. The TCR sequence derives from a woman aged 25 to 39 in good health. The chain is built from TRBV5-1 and TRBJ2-2; no clear D gene. Sequencing was carried out using memory CD4+ T cells sorted from blood. As for subset: CD45RA-negative fraction. CDR3 nucleotide sequence: TGCGCCAGCAGCTTGGGCCAGCCGAACACCGGGGAGCTGTTTTTT. It codes for CASSLGQPNTGELFF.